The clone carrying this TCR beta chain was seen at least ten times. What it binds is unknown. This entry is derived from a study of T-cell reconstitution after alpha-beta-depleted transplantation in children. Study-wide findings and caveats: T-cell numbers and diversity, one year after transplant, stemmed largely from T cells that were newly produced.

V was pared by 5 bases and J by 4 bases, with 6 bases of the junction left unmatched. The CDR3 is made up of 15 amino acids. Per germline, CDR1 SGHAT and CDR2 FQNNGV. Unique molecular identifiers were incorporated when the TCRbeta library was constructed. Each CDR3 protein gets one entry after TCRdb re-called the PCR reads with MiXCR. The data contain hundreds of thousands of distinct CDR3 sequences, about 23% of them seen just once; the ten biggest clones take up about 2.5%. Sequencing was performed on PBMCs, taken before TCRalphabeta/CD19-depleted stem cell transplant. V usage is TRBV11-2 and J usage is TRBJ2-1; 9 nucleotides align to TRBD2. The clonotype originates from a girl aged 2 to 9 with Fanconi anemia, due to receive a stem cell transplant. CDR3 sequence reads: CASSPGLAPYNEQFF. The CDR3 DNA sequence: TGTGCCAGCAGCCCAGGACTAGCGCCTTACAATGAGCAGTTCTTC.